Below, one TCR beta chain is given with its context. Antigen unknown. A J-beta primer mix and a sample-barcoded 5' primer were used in a second PCR of about 7 to 12 cycles. One entry per CDR3 protein, called by TCRdb with MiXCR from the 5' RACE reads. This table holds 1 million or so distinct CDR3 sequences, 40% to 55% found once. Individuals who donated were healthy Caucasians from Russia aged roughly 6 to 95. V lost 8 bases, J lost 2 bases, and 7 bases lay in between. Germline CDR1 is DFQATT and CDR2 is SNEGSKA (reference sequence). The CDR3 runs 11 residues. The data are from a study of blood T cells in healthy people across ages. Study-level points and caveats: Across the age range, TCR beta diversity per million T cells fell in a roughly linear way.

The V call is TRBV20-1, the J call TRBJ2-4; no firm D call. Sequenced sample: blood. This clonotype was obtained from an older woman in good health. In DNA form, the CDR3 reads TGCAGTACCCTAACCAAAAACATTCAGTACTTC. This sequence encodes CSTLTKNIQYF.